This entry is about one TCR beta chain. This record belongs to a study of blood T cell repertoires in COVID-19. Measured with immunoSEQ multiplex PCR; TCRdb has only the in-frame clones, and not every one. This table has fewer than 300,000 clones, roughly nine tenths appearing once. The CDR3 is 17 amino acids. V gave up 4 bases and J gave up 1 base; unmatched junction bases: 5. Per the germline V gene, CDR1 is KGHSH and CDR2 is LQKENI. The V gene is TRBV18, the J gene TRBJ2-1, with TRBD2 matching 12 bases. Sequenced input: peripheral blood. The source is a woman in her 30s with COVID-19, enrolled during active disease. The CDR3 DNA sequence: TGTGCCAGCTCACTCAGGACTAGCGGGATTTCCTACAATGAGCAGTTCTTC. It codes for CASSLRTSGISYNEQFF.